This T cell receptor beta chain emerged from a study of blood T cell repertoires in COVID-19. Study context: COVID-19 samples from acute and convalescent phases originated in the United States, Italy and Spain. T cells, B-cell-depleted T cells, or PBMCs provided the cDNA or gDNA that served as material.

The CDR3 runs to 13 residues. Trimming shortened V by 3 bases and J by 7 bases, and 12 bases separated the two germline ends. Germline values: CDR1 LNHDA, CDR2 SQIVND (reference sequence). Per the authors' pipeline: Nucleated cell counts were estimated from reference gene primer amplification. Sequencing used immunoSEQ multiplex PCR; TCRdb keeps in-frame clones, though not all of them. The V and J calls and clone size are taken from that table; D and trimming were inferred from the DNA. This table has 150,000 to 200,000 clones, approximately 75% appearing once. The sequenced material came from peripheral blood. The genes are TRBV19 and TRBJ1-2; no clear D. This TCR was recovered from a human donor in a cohort sampled during active COVID-19. CDR3 DNA sequence: TGTGCCAGTAGTATGTTGACGAGGTCTGGCTACACCTTC. This gives the protein CASSMLTRSGYTF.